This TCR beta chain is drawn from a study of T cells of healthy individuals. Per germline, CDR1 SQVTM and CDR2 ANQGSEA. The CDR3 runs to 14 residues. V lost 1 base, J lost 4 bases, and 5 bases stayed unmatched. TCRdb redid the calling of the 5' RACE reads with MiXCR, one entry per CDR3 protein. The sample has 90,000 to 100,000 distinct CDR3 sequences, roughly 18% seen once; the top ten hold approximately 6%. This clonotype was seen a few times. The rearrangement links TRBV29-1 to TRBJ1-2, with 8 nucleotides matching TRBD1. The TCR originated in a human donor in good health. CDR3 DNA: TGCAGCGTTGAAGGCAGGGGGCAAGGCTATGGCTACACCTTC. Residues: CSVEGRGQGYGYTF. Complete variable domain (other parts from reference TRBV29-1 and TRBJ1-2): SAVISQKPSRDICQRGTSLTIQCQVDSQVTMMFWYRQQPGQSLTLIATANQGSEATYESGFVIDKFPISRPNLTFSTLTVSNMSPEDSSIYLCSVEGRGQGYGYTFGSGTRLTVV.